Listed below are T cell receptor beta chains from one sample, sequenced in a study of response to subunit inactivated influenza vaccine. MiXCR, run by TCRdb on the RT-PCR reads, gives a single entry per CDR3 protein. The sample contains roughly 520,000 distinct CDR3 sequences, roughly 23% of which appear only once. The sample here was CD4+ T cells sorted from PBMCs, taken roughly 5 days after vaccination. All receptors derive from a man aged 45-65 years who received an inactivated influenza vaccine. Each CDR3 is given with its conserved first and last residue. D genes are given only for firm matches. Size values are once, few and many counts, or a class for expanded clones, and some rows have none.

TRBJ2-5,NA,TRBV5-1,TRBD2,CASRASGAYQETQYF,TGCGCCAGCAGAGCTAGCGGAGCCTATCAAGAGACCCAGTACTTC
TRBJ1-1,few,TRBV12-3/TRBV12-4,NA,CASSRTRGDTEAFF,TGTGCCAGCAGTAGGACTCGCGGGGACACTGAAGCTTTCTTT
TRBJ1-6,NA,TRBV28,TRBD1,CASSYGTGTGSSPLHF,TGTGCCAGCAGTTATGGCACCGGGACAGGGTCTTCACCCCTCCACTTT
TRBJ2-7,few,TRBV12-3/TRBV12-4,NA,CASSLGGGDEQYF,TGTGCCAGCAGTTTAGGTGGGGGTGACGAGCAGTACTTC
TRBJ2-1,NA,TRBV14,TRBD2,CASSLGGTVSSYNEQFF,TGTGCCAGCAGCCTCGGGGGGACCGTTAGCTCCTACAATGAGCAGTTCTTC
TRBJ1-2,NA,TRBV5-1,TRBD1,CASSLGQGAVNYGYTF,TGCGCCAGCAGCTTGGGACAGGGGGCCGTTAACTATGGCTACACCTTC
TRBJ1-6,NA,TRBV7-8,NA,CASSFREDSPLHF,TGTGCCAGCAGCTTCAGGGAGGATTCACCCCTCCACTTT
TRBJ2-1,NA,TRBV20-1,TRBD2,CSARRGLAGGGEQFF,TGCAGTGCTAGACGGGGACTAGCGGGAGGAGGTGAGCAGTTCTTC
TRBJ2-5,NA,TRBV29-1,NA,CSVSRGSETQYF,TGCAGCGTGAGCAGGGGTTCCGAGACCCAGTACTTC
TRBJ2-2,few,TRBV5-1,NA,CASSFSQGNTGELFF,TGCGCCAGCAGCTTTTCCCAGGGTAACACCGGGGAGCTGTTTTTT
TRBJ2-1,NA,TRBV28,TRBD2,CAGGRARNEQFF,TGTGCCGGCGGGAGGGCCAGGAATGAGCAGTTCTTC
TRBJ2-2,NA,TRBV28,NA,CASMDPNTGELFF,TGTGCCAGCATGGACCCGAACACCGGGGAGCTGTTTTTT
TRBJ2-7,NA,TRBV6-2/TRBV6-3,NA,CASSYTLPGLYYEQYF,TGTGCCAGCAGTTATACGCTCCCGGGACTCTACTACGAGCAGTACTTC
TRBJ2-3,NA,TRBV29-1,TRBD2,CSVAPGRAGADTQYF,TGCAGCGTTGCGCCAGGCAGGGCGGGGGCAGATACGCAGTATTTT
TRBJ2-3,few,TRBV6-4,NA,CASSDRGSSTDTQYF,TGTGCCAGCAGTGACCGAGGCTCTAGCACAGATACGCAGTATTTT
TRBJ2-3,few,TRBV7-9,NA,CASSDADTQYF,TGTGCCAGCAGCGACGCAGATACGCAGTATTTT
TRBJ2-3,NA,TRBV20-1,TRBD1,CSGQGQVVPDTQYF,TGCAGTGGACAGGGGCAAGTAGTCCCAGATACGCAGTATTTT
TRBJ1-4,few,TRBV4-1,NA,CASSTHPLQGEDEKLFF,TGCGCCAGCAGCACACATCCCCTACAGGGAGAGGATGAAAAACTGTTTTTT